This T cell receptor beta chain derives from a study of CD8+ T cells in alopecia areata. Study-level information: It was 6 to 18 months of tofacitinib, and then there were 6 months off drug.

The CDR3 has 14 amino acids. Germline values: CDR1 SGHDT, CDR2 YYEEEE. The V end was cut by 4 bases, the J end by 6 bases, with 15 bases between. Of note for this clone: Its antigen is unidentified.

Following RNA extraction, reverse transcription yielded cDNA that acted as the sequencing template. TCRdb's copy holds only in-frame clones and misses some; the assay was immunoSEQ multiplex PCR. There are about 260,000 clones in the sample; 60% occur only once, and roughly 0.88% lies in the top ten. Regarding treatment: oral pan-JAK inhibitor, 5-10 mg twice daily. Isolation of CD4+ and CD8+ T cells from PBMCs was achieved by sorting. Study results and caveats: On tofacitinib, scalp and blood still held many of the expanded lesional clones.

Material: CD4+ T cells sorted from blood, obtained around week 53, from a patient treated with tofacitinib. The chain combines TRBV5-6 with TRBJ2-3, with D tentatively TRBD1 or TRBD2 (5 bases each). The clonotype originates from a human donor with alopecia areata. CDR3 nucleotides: TGTGCCAGCAGCCGAGGGGTGGGTGTCGATACGCAGTATTTT. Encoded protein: CASSRGVGVDTQYF.